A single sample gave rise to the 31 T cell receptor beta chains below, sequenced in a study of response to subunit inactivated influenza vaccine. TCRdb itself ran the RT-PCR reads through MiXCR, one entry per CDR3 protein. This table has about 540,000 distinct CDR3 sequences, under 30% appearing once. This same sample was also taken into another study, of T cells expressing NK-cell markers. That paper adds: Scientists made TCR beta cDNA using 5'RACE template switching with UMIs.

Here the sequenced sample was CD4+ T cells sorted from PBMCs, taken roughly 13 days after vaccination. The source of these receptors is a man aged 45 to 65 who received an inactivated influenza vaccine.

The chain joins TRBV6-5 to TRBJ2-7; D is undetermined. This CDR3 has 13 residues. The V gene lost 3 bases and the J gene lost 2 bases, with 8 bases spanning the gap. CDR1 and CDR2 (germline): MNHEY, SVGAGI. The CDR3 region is CASSYAITYEQYF. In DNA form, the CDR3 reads TGTGCCAGCAGTTATGCGATAACCTACGAGCAGTACTTC.

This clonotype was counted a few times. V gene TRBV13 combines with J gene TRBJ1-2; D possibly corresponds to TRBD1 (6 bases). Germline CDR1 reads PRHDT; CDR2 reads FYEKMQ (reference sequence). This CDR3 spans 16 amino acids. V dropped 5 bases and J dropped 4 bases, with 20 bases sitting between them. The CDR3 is CASSPSGWGRGYGYTF. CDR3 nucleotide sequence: TGTGCCAGCAGCCCCTCCGGTTGGGGGCGAGGCTATGGCTACACCTTC.

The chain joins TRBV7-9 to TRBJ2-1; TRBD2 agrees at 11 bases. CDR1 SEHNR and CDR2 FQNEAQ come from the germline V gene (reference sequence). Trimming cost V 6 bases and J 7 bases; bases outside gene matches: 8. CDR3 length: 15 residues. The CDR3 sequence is CASSLGLADFNEQFF. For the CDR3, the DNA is TGTGCCAGCAGTTTGGGACTAGCGGACTTTAATGAGCAGTTCTTC.

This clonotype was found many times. The CDR3 DNA follows: TGCGCCAGCAGCTTAGAAAGGGGTACTGAAGCTTTCTTT. This sequence encodes CASSLERGTEAFF. The rearrangement joins TRBV5-1 to TRBJ1-1; possible D gene TRBD1, 5 bases. V lost 2 bases, J lost 5 bases, and 10 bases lay in between. Germline assignment: CDR1 SGHRS and CDR2 YFSETQ. CDR3 length: 13 residues. Full variable domain (rest looked up from reference TRBV5-1 and TRBJ1-1): KAGVTQTPRYLIKTRGQQVTLSCSPISGHRSVSWYQQTPGQGLQFLFEYFSETQRNKGNFPGRFSGRQFSNSRSEMNVSTLELGDSALYLCASSLERGTEAFFGQGTRLTVV.

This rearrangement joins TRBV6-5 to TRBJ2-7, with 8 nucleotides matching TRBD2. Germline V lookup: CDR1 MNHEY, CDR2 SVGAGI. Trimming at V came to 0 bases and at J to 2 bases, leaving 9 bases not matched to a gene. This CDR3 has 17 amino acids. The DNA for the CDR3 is TGTGCCAGCAGTTACTCGATGTCGGGCGGGGGGACCTACGAGCAGTACTTC. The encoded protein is CASSYSMSGGGTYEQYF.

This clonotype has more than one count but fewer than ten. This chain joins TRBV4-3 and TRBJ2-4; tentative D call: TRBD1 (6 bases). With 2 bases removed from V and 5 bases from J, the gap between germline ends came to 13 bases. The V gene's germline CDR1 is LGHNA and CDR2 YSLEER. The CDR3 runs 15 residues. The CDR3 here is CASSQPGHGENIQYF. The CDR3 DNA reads TGCGCCAGCAGCCAACCGGGACACGGCGAAAACATTCAGTACTTC.

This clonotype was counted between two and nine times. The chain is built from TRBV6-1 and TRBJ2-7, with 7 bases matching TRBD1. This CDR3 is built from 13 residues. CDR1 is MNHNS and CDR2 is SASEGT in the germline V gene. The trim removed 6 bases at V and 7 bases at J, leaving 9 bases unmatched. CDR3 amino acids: CASSHISTGEQYF. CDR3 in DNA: TGTGCCAGCAGCCACATTTCGACAGGGGAGCAGTACTTC.

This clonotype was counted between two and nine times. The CDR3 nucleotides read TGTGCCAGCAGCCAAGGTCGCGGAGATACGCAGTATTTT. It encodes CASSQGRGDTQYF. The chain recombines TRBV3-1 with TRBJ2-3, with no clear D. Per the germline V gene, CDR1 is LGHDT and CDR2 is YNNKEL (reference sequence). The CDR3 is made up of 13 amino acids. V was shortened by 1 base and J by 5 bases, with 7 bases between the two germline ends.

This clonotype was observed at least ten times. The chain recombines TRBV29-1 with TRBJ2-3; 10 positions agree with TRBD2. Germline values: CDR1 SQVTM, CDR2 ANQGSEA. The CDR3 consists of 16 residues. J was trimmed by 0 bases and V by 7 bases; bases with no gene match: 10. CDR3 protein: CSARTTSGASTDTQYF. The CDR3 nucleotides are TGCAGCGCCCGAACCACTAGCGGGGCCAGCACAGATACGCAGTATTTT.

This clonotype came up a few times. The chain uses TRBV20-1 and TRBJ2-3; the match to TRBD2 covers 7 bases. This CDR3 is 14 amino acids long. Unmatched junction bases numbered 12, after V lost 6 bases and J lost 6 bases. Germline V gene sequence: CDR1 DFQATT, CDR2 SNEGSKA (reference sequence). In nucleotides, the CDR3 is TGCAGTGCCATCACACTAGCGACCATTGATACGCAGTATTTT. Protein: CSAITLATIDTQYF.

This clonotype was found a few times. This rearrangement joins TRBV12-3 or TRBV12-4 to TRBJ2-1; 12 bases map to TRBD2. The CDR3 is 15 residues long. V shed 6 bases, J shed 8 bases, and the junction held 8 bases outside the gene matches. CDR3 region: CASSRLAGAGDEQFF. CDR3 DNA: TGTGCCAGCAGCAGACTAGCGGGGGCTGGCGATGAGCAGTTCTTC.

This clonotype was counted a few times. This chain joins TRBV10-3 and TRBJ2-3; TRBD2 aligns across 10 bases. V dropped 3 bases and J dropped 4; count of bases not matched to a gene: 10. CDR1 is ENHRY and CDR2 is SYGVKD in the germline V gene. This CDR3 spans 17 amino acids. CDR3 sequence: CAISDSRASGGSDTQYF. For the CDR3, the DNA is TGTGCCATCAGTGATTCCAGAGCTAGCGGGGGATCAGATACGCAGTATTTT.

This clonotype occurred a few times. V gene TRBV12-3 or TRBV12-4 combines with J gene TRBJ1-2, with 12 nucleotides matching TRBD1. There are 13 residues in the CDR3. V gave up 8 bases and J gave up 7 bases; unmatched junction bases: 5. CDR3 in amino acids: CASGGQGAGGYTF. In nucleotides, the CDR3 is TGTGCCAGCGGGGGACAGGGGGCAGGTGGCTACACCTTC.

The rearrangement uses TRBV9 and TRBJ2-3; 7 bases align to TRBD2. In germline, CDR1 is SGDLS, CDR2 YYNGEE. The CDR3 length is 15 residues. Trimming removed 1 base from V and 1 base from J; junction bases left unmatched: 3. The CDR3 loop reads CASSVIAGGTDTQYF. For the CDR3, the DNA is TGTGCCAGCAGCGTAATAGCGGGCGGCACAGATACGCAGTATTTT. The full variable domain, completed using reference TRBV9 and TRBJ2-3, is DSGVTQTPKHLITATGQRVTLRCSPRSGDLSVYWYQQSLDQGLQFLIQYYNGEERAKGNILERFSAQQFPDLHSELNLSSLELGDSALYFCASSVIAGGTDTQYFGPGTRLTVL.

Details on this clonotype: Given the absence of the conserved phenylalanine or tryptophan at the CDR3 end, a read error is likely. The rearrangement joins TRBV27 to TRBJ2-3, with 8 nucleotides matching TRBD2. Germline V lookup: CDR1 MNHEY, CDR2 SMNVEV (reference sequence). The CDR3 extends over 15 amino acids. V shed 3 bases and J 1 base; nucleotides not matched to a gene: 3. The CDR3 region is CASSFQRGRTDTQYC. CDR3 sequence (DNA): TGTGCCAGCAGTTTTCAGCGGGGGCGCACAGATACGCAGTATTGT.

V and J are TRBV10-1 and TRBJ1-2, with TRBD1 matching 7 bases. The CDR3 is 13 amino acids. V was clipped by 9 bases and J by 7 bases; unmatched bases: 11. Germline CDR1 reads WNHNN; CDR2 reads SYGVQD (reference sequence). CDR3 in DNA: TGCGCCAGTTCTCGGGACAGCTCTGGTGGCTACACCTTC. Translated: CASSRDSSGGYTF.

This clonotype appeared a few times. DNA for the CDR3: TGTGCCAGCAGCAGACAGACAGATACGCAGTATTTT. Amino acid sequence: CASSRQTDTQYF. The chain uses TRBV7-2 and TRBJ2-3; D possibly corresponds to TRBD1 (5 bases). V was clipped by 5 bases and J by 3 bases, with 6 bases between them. CDR1 and CDR2 (germline): SGHTA, FQGNSA. CDR3 size: 12 residues.

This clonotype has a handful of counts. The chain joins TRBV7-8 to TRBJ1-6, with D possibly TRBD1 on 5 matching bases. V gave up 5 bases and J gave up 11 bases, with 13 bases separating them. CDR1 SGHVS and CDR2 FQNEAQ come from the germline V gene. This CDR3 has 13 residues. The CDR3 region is CASSRQPQPPLHF. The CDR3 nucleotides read TGTGCCAGCAGCCGACAGCCCCAACCACCCCTCCACTTT.

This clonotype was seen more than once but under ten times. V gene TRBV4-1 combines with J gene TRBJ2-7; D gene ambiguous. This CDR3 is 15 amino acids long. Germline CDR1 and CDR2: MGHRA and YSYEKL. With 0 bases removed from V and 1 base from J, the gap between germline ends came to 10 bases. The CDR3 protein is CASSQDRYGSYEQYF. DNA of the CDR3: TGCGCCAGCAGCCAAGACAGGTATGGGTCCTACGAGCAGTACTTC.

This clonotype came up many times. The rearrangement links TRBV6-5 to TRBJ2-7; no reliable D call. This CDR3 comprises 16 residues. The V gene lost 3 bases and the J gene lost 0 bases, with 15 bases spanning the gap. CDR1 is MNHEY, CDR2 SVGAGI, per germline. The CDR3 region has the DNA TGTGCCAGCAGTTATGGCGTAGGAGTCAGCTCCTACGAGCAGTACTTC. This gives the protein CASSYGVGVSSYEQYF.

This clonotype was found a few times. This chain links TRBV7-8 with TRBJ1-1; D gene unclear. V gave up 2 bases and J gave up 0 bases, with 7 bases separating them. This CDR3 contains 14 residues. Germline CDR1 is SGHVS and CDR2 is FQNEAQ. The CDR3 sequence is CASSLQTVNTEAFF. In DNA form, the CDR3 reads TGTGCCAGCAGCTTACAGACGGTGAACACTGAAGCTTTCTTT.

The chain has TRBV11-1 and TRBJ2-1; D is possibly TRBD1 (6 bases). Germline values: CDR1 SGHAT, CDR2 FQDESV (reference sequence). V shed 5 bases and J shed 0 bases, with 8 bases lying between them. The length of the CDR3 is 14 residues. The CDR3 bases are TGTGCCAGCAGCCGACAGGTCTCCTACAATGAGCAGTTCTTC. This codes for CASSRQVSYNEQFF.

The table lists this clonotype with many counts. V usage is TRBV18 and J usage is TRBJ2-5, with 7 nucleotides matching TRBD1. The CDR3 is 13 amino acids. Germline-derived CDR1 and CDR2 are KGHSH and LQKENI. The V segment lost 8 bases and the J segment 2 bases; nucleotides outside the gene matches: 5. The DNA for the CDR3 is TGTGCCAGCAGTAGGGACAGACAAGAGACCCAGTACTTC. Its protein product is CASSRDRQETQYF.

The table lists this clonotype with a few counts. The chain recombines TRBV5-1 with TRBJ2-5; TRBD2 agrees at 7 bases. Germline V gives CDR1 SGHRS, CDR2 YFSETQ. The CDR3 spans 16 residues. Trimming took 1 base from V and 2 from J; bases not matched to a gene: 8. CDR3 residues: CASSLSASGRQETQYF. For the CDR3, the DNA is TGCGCCAGCAGCTTGTCCGCTAGCGGCCGACAAGAGACCCAGTACTTC. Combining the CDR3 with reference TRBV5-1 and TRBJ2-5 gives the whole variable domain KAGVTQTPRYLIKTRGQQVTLSCSPISGHRSVSWYQQTPGQGLQFLFEYFSETQRNKGNFPGRFSGRQFSNSRSEMNVSTLELGDSALYLCASSLSASGRQETQYFGPGTRLLVL.

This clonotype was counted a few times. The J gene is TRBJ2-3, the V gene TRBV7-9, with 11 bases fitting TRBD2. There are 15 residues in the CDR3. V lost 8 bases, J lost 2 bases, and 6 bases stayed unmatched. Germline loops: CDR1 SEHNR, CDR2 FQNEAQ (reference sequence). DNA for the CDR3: TGTGCCAGCGGAAAGACTAGCGGGATCACAGATACGCAGTATTTT. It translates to CASGKTSGITDTQYF.

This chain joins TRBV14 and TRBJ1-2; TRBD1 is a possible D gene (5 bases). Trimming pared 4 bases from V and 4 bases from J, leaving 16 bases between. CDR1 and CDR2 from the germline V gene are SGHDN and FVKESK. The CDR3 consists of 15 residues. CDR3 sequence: CASSRDPRGGYGYTF. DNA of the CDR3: TGTGCCAGCAGCCGCGATCCTCGGGGGGGCTATGGCTACACCTTC.

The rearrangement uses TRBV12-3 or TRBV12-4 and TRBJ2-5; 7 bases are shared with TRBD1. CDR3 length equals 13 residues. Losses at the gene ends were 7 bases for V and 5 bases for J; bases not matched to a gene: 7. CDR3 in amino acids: CASTSTGLETQYF. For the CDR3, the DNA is TGTGCCAGCACCTCGACAGGGTTGGAGACCCAGTACTTC.

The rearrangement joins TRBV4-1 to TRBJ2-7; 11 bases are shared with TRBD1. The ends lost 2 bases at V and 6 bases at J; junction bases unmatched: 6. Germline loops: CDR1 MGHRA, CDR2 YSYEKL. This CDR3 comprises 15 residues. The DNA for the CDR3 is TGCGCCAGCAGCCAACCGGGACAGGGGGGACGCGAGCAGTACTTC. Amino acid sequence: CASSQPGQGGREQYF.

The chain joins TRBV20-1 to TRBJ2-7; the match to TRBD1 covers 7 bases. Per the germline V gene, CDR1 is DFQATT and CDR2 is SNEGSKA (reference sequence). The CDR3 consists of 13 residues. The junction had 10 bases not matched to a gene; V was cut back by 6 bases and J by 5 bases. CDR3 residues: CSASRGQKNEQYF. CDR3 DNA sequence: TGCAGTGCCTCCCGGGGACAGAAGAACGAGCAGTACTTC.

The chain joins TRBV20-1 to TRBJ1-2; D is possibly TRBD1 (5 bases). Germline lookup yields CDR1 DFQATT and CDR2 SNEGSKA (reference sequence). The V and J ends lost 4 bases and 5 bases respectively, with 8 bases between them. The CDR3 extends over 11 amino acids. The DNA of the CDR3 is TGCAGTGCTACAGGGCTTTATGGCTACACCTTC. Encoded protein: CSATGLYGYTF.

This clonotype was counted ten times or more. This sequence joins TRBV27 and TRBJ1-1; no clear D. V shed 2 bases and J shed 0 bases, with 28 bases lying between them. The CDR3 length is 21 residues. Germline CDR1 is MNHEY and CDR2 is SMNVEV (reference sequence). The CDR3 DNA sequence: TGTGCCAGCAGTTTAAGGGCCCATACACAGTTTTCCCGTGAGATGAACACTGAAGCTTTCTTT. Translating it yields CASSLRAHTQFSREMNTEAFF.